Many counts were recorded for the clone carrying this TCR beta chain. Its antigen is unidentified. This sample was included in a study of T cells in Graves' hyperthyroidism and ophthalmopathy. Looked up from germline, CDR1 is SGHAT and CDR2 is FQNNGV. V shed 3 bases and J 1 base; nucleotides not matched to a gene: 6. This CDR3 region has 17 residues. Findings of the study overall: In blood, most of the thyroid clonotypes expanded above 0.001 were also present.

Amplified TCR beta CDR3 regions derived from RNA transcripts. A set of HTBI primers served as the primers for a first-round RT-PCR of the TCR CDR3. TCRdb independently ran MiXCR on the multiplex PCR reads; one entry per CDR3 protein. In the table there are 600,000 to 650,000 distinct CDR3 sequences, under 25% of which are singletons. This clonotype was obtained from a man aged 25-45 years with Graves' ophthalmopathy. The genes are TRBV11-2 and TRBJ2-3; TRBD2 aligns across 11 bases. Source material: blood. The CDR3 region is CASSFTSGSGRTDTQYF. CDR3 nucleotide sequence: TGTGCCAGCAGCTTCACTAGCGGGAGTGGGCGCACAGATACGCAGTATTTT.